One and the same sample provided the 22 T cell receptor beta chains below, sequenced in a study of radiotherapy plus CTLA-4 blockade in lung cancer. Clones were sequenced by immunoSEQ multiplex PCR, and TCRdb holds only the in-frame ones, with some missing. Of over 100,000 clones detected, about 87% appear once; the ten largest clones hold 5.5% to 8.5%. The sample consisted of peripheral blood, taken from a patient treated with radiotherapy plus ipilimumab. Every receptor here comes from a human donor with non-small cell lung cancer that progressed on radiotherapy plus ipilimumab.

The V gene is TRBV5-1, the J gene TRBJ2-1; the D is unclear. This CDR3 spans 15 amino acids. Germline CDR1 is SGHRS and CDR2 is YFSETQ. Trimming removed 0 bases from V and 0 bases from J, with 7 bases in between. CDR3 nucleotides: TGCGCCAGCAGCTTGGGAGAGACCTCCTACAATGAGCAGTTCTTC. Protein: CASSLGETSYNEQFF.

The rearrangement uses TRBV6-5 and TRBJ2-1, with 7 bases fitting TRBD2. This CDR3 has 15 amino acids. Germline V gene data show CDR1 as MNHEY and CDR2 as SVGAGI. The V segment lost 3 bases and the J segment 2 bases; nucleotides outside the gene matches: 4. The CDR3: CASSYGGVPYNEQFF. CDR3 coding DNA: TGTGCCAGCAGTTATGGGGGGGTTCCCTACAATGAGCAGTTCTTC.

The chain combines TRBV5-1 with TRBJ1-1, with 7 bases fitting TRBD1. Looked up from germline, CDR1 is SGHRS and CDR2 is YFSETQ. The CDR3 contains 13 residues. With 0 bases clipped from V and 6 bases from J, the junction kept 2 bases outside the gene matches. CDR3 protein: CASSLGQGPEAFF. For the CDR3, the DNA is TGCGCCAGCAGCTTGGGACAGGGACCTGAAGCTTTCTTT.

The J gene is TRBJ2-3, the V gene TRBV2; D remains unclear. The CDR3 sequence is 13 residues long. Trimming cost V 8 bases and J 2 bases, with 11 bases left between them. CDR1 and CDR2 (germline): SNHLY, FYNNEI. CDR3 nucleotide sequence: TGTGCCAGCCTCAGGACCGTCACAGATACGCAGTATTTT. Residues: CASLRTVTDTQYF.

The rearrangement joins TRBV15 to TRBJ2-1; D perhaps matches TRBD2 (6 bases). Germline assignment: CDR1 LNHNV and CDR2 YYDKDF (reference sequence). With 1 base removed from V and 4 bases from J, the gap between germline ends came to 14 bases. The length of the CDR3 is 16 residues. Here the CDR3 reads CATSRVDGRRYNEQFF. The CDR3 DNA sequence: TGTGCCACCAGCAGAGTTGACGGGAGAAGGTACAATGAGCAGTTCTTC. The complete variable domain, with remaining parts taken from reference TRBV15 and TRBJ2-1, reads DAMVIQNPRYQVTQFGKPVTLSCSQTLNHNVMYWYQQKSSQAPKLLFHYYDKDFNNEADTPDNFQSRRPNTSFCFLDIRSPGLGDTAMYLCATSRVDGRRYNEQFFGPGTRLTVL.

The rearrangement links TRBV9 to TRBJ2-1; the D gene could be TRBD1 or TRBD2 (6 bases each). Germline V gene lookup returns CDR1 SGDLS and CDR2 YYNGEE. This CDR3 comprises 14 residues. The V end was cut by 3 bases, the J end by 5 bases, with 12 bases between. CDR3 in DNA: TGTGCCAGCAGCGGGGGGGCATTGGACAATGAGCAGTTCTTC. As protein: CASSGGALDNEQFF.

This clone was found once. The chain is built from TRBV2 and TRBJ1-5, with TRBD1 as a possible D gene (5 bases). The CDR3 is made up of 12 amino acids. The V and J ends lost 5 bases and 12 bases respectively, with 14 bases between them. The germline V gene encodes CDR1 SNHLY and CDR2 FYNNEI. CDR3 protein: CASSRNRDRQHF. The CDR3 coding sequence is TGTGCCAGCAGTCGCAACCGGGACCGCCAGCATTTT. The full variable domain, rest sourced from reference TRBV2 and TRBJ1-5, is EPEVTQTPSHQVTQMGQEVILRCVPISNHLYFYWYRQILGQKVEFLVSFYNNEISEKSEIFDDQFSVERPDGSNFTLKIRSTKLEDSAMYFCASSRNRDRQHFGDGTRLSIL.

The chain carries TRBV29-1 and TRBJ2-1; 7 bases fit TRBD1. Germline V gene data show CDR1 as SQVTM and CDR2 as ANQGSEA. The CDR3 is 20 residues long. The junction had 27 bases not matched to a gene; V was cut back by 2 bases and J by 8 bases. In DNA form, the CDR3 reads TGCAGCGTTGAAATGGTGAGGGACAGTCGGGGAGATTTCTCGAGGGATGAGCAGTTCTTC. It specifies CSVEMVRDSRGDFSRDEQFF.

The chain links TRBV4-1 to TRBJ2-7; the D gene is possibly TRBD1 (6 bases). Looked up from germline, CDR1 is MGHRA and CDR2 is YSYEKL. V gave up 0 bases and J gave up 3 bases, with 18 bases separating them. The length of the CDR3 is 17 residues. This chain's CDR3 is CASSQEGAGANYYEQYF. The CDR3 nucleotides read TGCGCCAGCAGCCAAGAAGGGGCAGGGGCGAATTACTACGAGCAGTACTTC.

V is TRBV6-1 and J is TRBJ1-5; 8 bases fit TRBD1. This CDR3 comprises 14 residues. J gave up 2 bases and V 5 bases, and 2 bases lay outside the gene matches. Looked up from germline, CDR1 is MNHNS and CDR2 is SASEGT. DNA of the CDR3: TGTGCCAGCAGTTCGACAGGGGGCAATCAGCCCCAGCATTTT. As protein: CASSSTGGNQPQHF.

J is TRBJ2-7 and V is TRBV5-6; the match to TRBD2 covers 11 bases. From germline, CDR1 is SGHDT and CDR2 YYEEEE. The CDR3 runs 17 residues. Unmatched junction bases numbered 11, after V lost 3 bases and J lost 3 bases. The CDR3 DNA reads TGTGCCAGCAGCTCGCTAAATTTAGCGGGAGGGGGCTACGAGCAGTACTTC. Amino acid sequence: CASSSLNLAGGGYEQYF.

The chain couples TRBV6-1 to TRBJ2-5; unclear D gene. This CDR3 is 16 amino acids long. The V end was cut by 2 bases, the J end by 6 bases, with 19 bases between. CDR1 and CDR2 from the germline V gene are MNHNS and SASEGT. The CDR3 DNA reads TGTGCCAGCAGTGAAAATGGGGTGTTCGTGTTTAAGACCCAGTACTTC. Amino acid sequence: CASSENGVFVFKTQYF.

The chain couples TRBV6-6 to TRBJ2-7, with 10 bases fitting TRBD1. This CDR3 has 16 residues. V shed 5 bases, J shed 4 bases, and the junction held 11 bases outside the gene matches. Germline values: CDR1 MNHNY, CDR2 SVGAGI (reference sequence). CDR3 sequence (DNA): TGTGCCAGCAGTCAGGCGAGGGGACAGGGGCCTTACGAGCAGTACTTC. Its protein product is CASSQARGQGPYEQYF.

This sequence joins TRBV12-5 and TRBJ2-3; possibly TRBD2 for D (5 bases). The V gene lost 7 bases and the J gene lost 4 bases, with 12 bases spanning the gap. Germline values: CDR1 LGHNT, CDR2 FRNRAP. The CDR3 spans 13 residues. The CDR3 loop reads CASALTGADTQYF. In nucleotides, the CDR3 is TGTGCTAGTGCCCTCACCGGGGCAGATACGCAGTATTTT.

CDR3 region: CASRSGRAGSNQPQHF. In DNA form, the CDR3 reads TGTGCCAGCCGCAGCGGGAGGGCTGGCAGCAATCAGCCCCAGCATTTT. The V and J genes are TRBV5-6 and TRBJ1-5; D remains ambiguous. CDR3 length: 16 amino acids. V lost 7 bases and J lost 1, with 18 bases in between. Germline V gene lookup returns CDR1 SGHDT and CDR2 YYEEEE.

The chain couples TRBV5-6 to TRBJ2-5; D is unclear. CDR1 and CDR2 from the germline V gene are SGHDT and YYEEEE. There are 12 residues in the CDR3. The germline V and J ends were trimmed by 4 bases and 1 base, with 5 bases remaining between them. The CDR3 sequence: CASSRTQETQYF. The CDR3 DNA follows: TGTGCCAGCAGCCGGACCCAAGAGACCCAGTACTTC.

V is TRBV6-6 and J is TRBJ1-1, with TRBD1 as a possible D gene (5 bases). The CDR3 loop spans 13 amino acids. From germline, CDR1 is MNHNY and CDR2 SVGAGI (reference sequence). CDR3 DNA sequence: TGTGGAGTTATGGGGGATGGGGACACTGAAGCTTTCTTT. Translating it yields CGVMGDGDTEAFF.

This chain joins TRBV6-5 and TRBJ2-5; 13 nucleotides line up with TRBD2. The ends lost 11 bases at V and 1 base at J; junction bases unmatched: 4. The CDR3 sequence is 14 residues long. The germline CDR1 and CDR2 sequences are MNHEY and SVGAGI. The CDR3 loop reads CASRLAGGQETQYF. CDR3 bases: TGTGCCTCCAGACTAGCGGGAGGCCAAGAGACCCAGTACTTC.

J is TRBJ2-1 and V is TRBV10-1; D is undetermined. There are 15 residues in the CDR3. Germline loops: CDR1 WNHNN, CDR2 SYGVQD (reference sequence). V was shortened by 2 bases and J by 4 bases, with 12 bases between the two germline ends. This CDR3 reads CASSEERIPYNEQFF. The CDR3 bases are TGCGCCAGCAGTGAGGAGAGAATTCCGTACAATGAGCAGTTCTTC.

The chain links TRBV25-1 to TRBJ2-7, with 7 bases identical to TRBD1. The CDR3 has 14 amino acids. Germline V gene data show CDR1 as MGHDK and CDR2 as SYGVNS. Losses at the gene ends were 5 bases for V and 6 bases for J; bases not matched to a gene: 10. The CDR3 DNA follows: TGTGCCAGCAGTATTCCCGGGACAGCCGGCGAGCAGTACTTC. It is translated as CASSIPGTAGEQYF.

This clone was seen only once. The chain uses TRBV2 and TRBJ1-5, with a tentative D call TRBD1 (6 bases). Trimming stripped 2 bases from V and 3 bases from J, with 8 bases between. The CDR3 is 14 amino acids. CDR1 is SNHLY and CDR2 is FYNNEI in the germline V gene. DNA for the CDR3: TGTGCCAGCAGTGAAACAGGGCCCAATCAGCCCCAGCATTTT. Its protein product is CASSETGPNQPQHF. Full variable domain (missing parts from reference TRBV2 and TRBJ1-5): EPEVTQTPSHQVTQMGQEVILRCVPISNHLYFYWYRQILGQKVEFLVSFYNNEISEKSEIFDDQFSVERPDGSNFTLKIRSTKLEDSAMYFCASSETGPNQPQHFGDGTRLSIL.

The chain is built from TRBV7-6 and TRBJ1-1, with 7 bases identical to TRBD1. J was trimmed by 3 bases and V by 2 bases; bases with no gene match: 3. Germline CDR1 SGHVS, CDR2 FNYEAQ. The CDR3 loop spans 14 amino acids. CDR3 region: CASSLSGGDTEAFF. Here the CDR3 DNA reads TGTGCCAGCAGCTTATCAGGGGGAGACACTGAAGCTTTCTTT.